This TCR beta chain was sequenced in a study of beta chain features in type 1 diabetes. The sequenced template was cDNA made from the entire isolated RNA. This table comes from immunoSEQ multiplex PCR, and its TCRdb copy is limited to in-frame clones, with some not included. The sample consists of approximately 160,000 clones, less than 9.5% of them appearing once. The CDR3 spans 14 residues. Germline assignment: CDR1 ENHRY and CDR2 SYGVKD. J is TRBJ2-5 and V is TRBV10-3; D may be TRBD2 (6 bases). Near its end, the DNA agrees better with TRBJ2-7, so the J call may be wrong. The clonotype comes from a woman between 18 and 29 years old in good health. The source material was central memory CD4+ T cells from blood. In nucleotides, the CDR3 is TGTGCCATCAGGGTGGGGGGAAACTCCTACGAGCAGTACTTC. This sequence encodes CAIRVGGNSYEQYF.